These T cell receptor beta chains were read from a single sample in a study of Ad26.COV2.S vaccination and SARS-CoV-2 variants. The table came from immunoSEQ multiplex PCR; TCRdb's copy has only in-frame clones and leaves some out. This sample has under 300,000 clones, with around 90% found just once. The starting material was peripheral blood, obtained in a trial of Ad26.COV2.S vaccine versus placebo. These receptors all come from a person aged 18-65 years who received the Ad26.COV2.S COVID-19 vaccine or a placebo. The CDR3 runs from the conserved cysteine through the conserved F or W. Fields, in order: J gene, clone size, D gene, V gene, CDR3 protein, CDR3 DNA. D genes are given only for firm matches. Rows may omit the clone size; those that give it use once, few, many or a size class.

J gene: TRBJ2-1
clone size: NA
D gene: TRBD2
V gene: TRBV4-3
CDR3 protein: CASSQEVAGAPSYNEQFF
CDR3 DNA: TGCGCCAGCAGCCAAGAGGTAGCGGGAGCCCCGTCCTACAATGAGCAGTTCTTC

J gene: TRBJ2-5
clone size: NA
D gene: TRBD2
V gene: TRBV6-1
CDR3 protein: CASSGLWTSGYQETQYF
CDR3 DNA: TGTGCCAGCAGTGGACTGTGGACTAGCGGATACCAAGAGACCCAGTACTTC

J gene: TRBJ1-1
clone size: few
D gene: NA
V gene: TRBV4-2
CDR3 protein: CASSQNPQGNTEAFF
CDR3 DNA: TGTGCCAGCAGCCAAAACCCTCAGGGGAACACTGAAGCTTTCTTT

J gene: TRBJ2-1
clone size: NA
D gene: TRBD2
V gene: TRBV9
CDR3 protein: CASTLTSGSTEQFF
CDR3 DNA: TGTGCCAGCACCCTGACTAGCGGGAGTACTGAGCAGTTCTTC

J gene: TRBJ1-3
clone size: NA
D gene: NA
V gene: TRBV15
CDR3 protein: CATSRWDGGNTIYF
CDR3 DNA: TGTGCCACCAGCAGATGGGACGGTGGAAACACCATATATTTT

J gene: TRBJ2-7
clone size: NA
D gene: TRBD1
V gene: TRBV27
CDR3 protein: CASSWDRRSSYEQYF
CDR3 DNA: TGTGCCAGCAGTTGGGACAGGAGGAGCTCCTACGAGCAGTACTTC

J gene: TRBJ2-1
clone size: once
D gene: NA
V gene: TRBV10-3
CDR3 protein: CAIRRAGSDHEQFF
CDR3 DNA: TGTGCCATCAGGAGAGCGGGTAGTGATCATGAGCAGTTCTTC

J gene: TRBJ1-2
clone size: once
D gene: TRBD1
V gene: TRBV7-9
CDR3 protein: CASSLGQVDSHVYGYTF
CDR3 DNA: TGTGCCAGCAGCTTGGGACAGGTGGACTCCCACGTCTATGGCTACACCTTC

J gene: TRBJ2-5
clone size: NA
D gene: NA
V gene: TRBV15
CDR3 protein: CATSRFLETQYF
CDR3 DNA: TGTGCCACCAGCAGGTTTCTAGAGACCCAGTACTTC

J gene: TRBJ2-6
clone size: NA
D gene: NA
V gene: TRBV3-1/TRBV3-2
CDR3 protein: CASSPEGPLTLGANVLTF
CDR3 DNA: TGTGCCAGCAGCCCCGAGGGACCTCTAACTCTCGGGGCCAACGTCCTGACTTTC

J gene: TRBJ2-5
clone size: NA
D gene: TRBD1
V gene: TRBV6-5
CDR3 protein: CASSRTGVPQETQYF
CDR3 DNA: TGTGCCAGCAGCAGGACAGGGGTACCCCAAGAGACCCAGTACTTC

J gene: TRBJ2-1
clone size: NA
D gene: NA
V gene: TRBV2
CDR3 protein: CASSEYTGRGANEQFF
CDR3 DNA: TGTGCCAGCAGTGAGTATACGGGCAGGGGGGCCAATGAGCAGTTCTTC

J gene: TRBJ2-7
clone size: NA
D gene: TRBD1
V gene: TRBV6-2/TRBV6-3
CDR3 protein: CASSWAQGPYEQYF
CDR3 DNA: TGTGCCAGCAGTTGGGCACAGGGGCCCTACGAGCAGTACTTC

J gene: TRBJ1-6
clone size: NA
D gene: TRBD1
V gene: TRBV7-2
CDR3 protein: CASSPKGAVNSPLHF
CDR3 DNA: TGTGCCAGCAGCCCCAAGGGGGCGGTTAATTCACCCCTCCACTTT

J gene: TRBJ1-3
clone size: once
D gene: NA
V gene: TRBV5-4
CDR3 protein: CASSFYRAGNTIYF
CDR3 DNA: TGTGCCAGCAGCTTCTACAGGGCTGGAAACACCATATATTTT

J gene: TRBJ1-2
clone size: NA
D gene: TRBD1
V gene: TRBV30
CDR3 protein: CAWGGQGPRYGYTF
CDR3 DNA: TGTGCCTGGGGGGGACAGGGACCGCGGTATGGCTACACCTTC

J gene: TRBJ1-2
clone size: NA
D gene: NA
V gene: TRBV28
CDR3 protein: CASSPSGSNYGYTF
CDR3 DNA: TGTGCCAGCAGTCCATCAGGGTCTAACTATGGCTACACCTTC

J gene: TRBJ2-2
clone size: NA
D gene: NA
V gene: TRBV30
CDR3 protein: CAWSRGTGELFF
CDR3 DNA: TGTGCCTGGAGTAGAGGGACCGGGGAGCTGTTTTTT

J gene: TRBJ2-2
clone size: NA
D gene: NA
V gene: TRBV3-1/TRBV3-2
CDR3 protein: CASRWKYTGELFF
CDR3 DNA: TGTGCCAGCAGGTGGAAGTACACCGGGGAGCTGTTTTTT

J gene: TRBJ2-1
clone size: NA
D gene: NA
V gene: TRBV19
CDR3 protein: CAVSTFRAALNEQFF
CDR3 DNA: TGTGCCGTCTCGACATTCCGGGCGGCATTAAATGAGCAGTTCTTC

J gene: TRBJ2-1
clone size: NA
D gene: NA
V gene: TRBV7-3
CDR3 protein: CASSLGFNNEQFF
CDR3 DNA: TGTGCCAGCAGCTTAGGGTTTAACAATGAGCAGTTCTTC

J gene: TRBJ2-3
clone size: NA
D gene: TRBD2
V gene: TRBV4-2
CDR3 protein: CASSQDLAGGRDTQYF
CDR3 DNA: TGTGCCAGCAGCCAAGACCTAGCGGGAGGGAGAGATACGCAGTATTTT

J gene: TRBJ1-3
clone size: NA
D gene: TRBD1
V gene: TRBV23-1
CDR3 protein: CASSQSGQGAKTGNTIYF
CDR3 DNA: TGCGCCAGCAGTCAATCGGGGCAGGGGGCGAAAACTGGAAACACCATATATTTT